Sequencing of this TCR beta chain was carried out in a study of blood T cell repertoires in COVID-19. Study at large: Acute and convalescent COVID-19 specimens originated in the United States, Italy and Spain. Sources were T cells, B-cell-depleted T cells, or PBMCs; the material itself was cDNA or gDNA.

This clone was seen just once. Per the authors' pipeline: Counts of nucleated cells, estimated from reference gene primer amplification, were obtained. TCRdb keeps only in-frame clones here, not all; method: immunoSEQ multiplex PCR. V and J calls and clone size are given by that table; D and trimming were obtained from the DNA. Of around 170,000 clones detected, over 80% appear once; the ten largest clones hold 2.5% to 3%. Germline values: CDR1 LNHDA, CDR2 SQIVND (reference sequence). Trimming left V 2 bases short and J 0 bases short, with 14 bases between. This CDR3 contains 18 residues. The sequence derives from a woman in her sixties with acute or convalescent COVID-19. Sequenced input: peripheral blood. The V gene is TRBV19, the J gene TRBJ2-6; D is perhaps TRBD1 (6 bases). This CDR3 is CASSILQGRGSGANVLTF. CDR3 nucleotides: TGTGCCAGTAGTATATTACAGGGTAGGGGCTCTGGGGCCAACGTCCTGACTTTC.